The rows below give T cell receptor beta chains drawn from one sample of a study of beta chain features in type 1 diabetes. Some clones are missing from TCRdb's copy, which holds only in-frame ones; the method was immunoSEQ multiplex PCR. Of more than 200,000 clones listed, 16% were seen once; the top ten hold about 0.078%. The sequenced material came from naive CD4+ T cells from blood. The source of these receptors is a man aged 25-40 years with type 1 diabetes. CDR3s include the opening cysteine and the closing phenylalanine or tryptophan. Fields, in order: J gene, clone size, V gene, CDR3 protein. Some rows mark clone size as missing; the rest say once, few, many or name a class of expanded clone.

TRBJ2-7	.	TRBV7-2	CASSLRVTGQESYEQYF
TRBJ2-3	few	TRBV30	CAWSPWTSEADTQYF
TRBJ2-1	few	TRBV5-1	CASSASGYNEQFF
TRBJ2-5	few	TRBV4-1	CASSLTPLEETQYF
TRBJ2-1	.	TRBV7-9	CASRQGFF
TRBJ2-5	.	TRBV20-1	CSARLETQYF
TRBJ1-1	.	TRBV5-1	CASSLRQVNTEAFF
TRBJ2-7	few	TRBV7-9	CASSFSHTTPYEQYF
TRBJ2-3	.	TRBV10-3	CAIRGRDTQYF
TRBJ1-1	.	TRBV19	CASSLIMNTEAFF
TRBJ2-1	.	TRBV6-5	CASREDRGRNEQFF
TRBJ1-1	.	TRBV30	CAWSVLNTEAFF
TRBJ2-1	.	TRBV29-1	CSVEGYTHHSYNEQFF
TRBJ2-3	.	TRBV6-6	CASSYGPSTDTQYF
TRBJ2-7	few	TRBV27	CASSSWGRSGEQYF
TRBJ2-7	few	TRBV7-2	CASSPWVSADEQYF
TRBJ2-3	.	TRBV4-1	CASSHVAGGGTDTQYF
TRBJ2-1	once	TRBV6-6	CASRTSGRDNEQFF
TRBJ2-3	few	TRBV30	CAWSVGLAGGDTQYF
TRBJ2-5	few	TRBV4-1	CASSQAGQGQETQYF
TRBJ2-3	few	TRBV29-1	CSASTGQGATDTQYF
TRBJ2-5	.	TRBV6-5	CASSYGGTGTGTQYF
TRBJ1-2	.	TRBV9	CASSVLGYGYTF
TRBJ2-5	few	TRBV28	CASSFSRAAQYF
TRBJ2-1	.	TRBV7-2	CASTGGVSGSYNEQFF
TRBJ2-7	.	TRBV29-1	CSVNRALGYEQYF
TRBJ2-7	.	TRBV7-2	CASSLSGQGTYEQYF
TRBJ2-5	.	TRBV29-1	CSGGWKETQYF
TRBJ2-5	.	TRBV18	CASSPDQETQYF
TRBJ2-1	few	TRBV14	CASSQVTGGKQFF
TRBJ2-3	few	TRBV5-4	CASSLRLAGEDTQYF
TRBJ2-7	.	TRBV15	CATSKKKDRAEQYF
TRBJ1-2	.	TRBV30	CAWSVNGYTF
TRBJ1-5	few	TRBV27	CASSFEGLGNQPQHF
TRBJ2-1	.	TRBV5-1	CASSPGVAEAYNEQFF
TRBJ2-4	few	TRBV29-1	CSVEPHRGGQYIQYF
TRBJ2-3	few	TRBV4-2	CASSQDEGTDLTDTQYF
TRBJ2-4	few	TRBV29-1	CSVEDPQDLAKNIQYF
TRBJ2-3	few	TRBV28	CASSLYQGADTQYF